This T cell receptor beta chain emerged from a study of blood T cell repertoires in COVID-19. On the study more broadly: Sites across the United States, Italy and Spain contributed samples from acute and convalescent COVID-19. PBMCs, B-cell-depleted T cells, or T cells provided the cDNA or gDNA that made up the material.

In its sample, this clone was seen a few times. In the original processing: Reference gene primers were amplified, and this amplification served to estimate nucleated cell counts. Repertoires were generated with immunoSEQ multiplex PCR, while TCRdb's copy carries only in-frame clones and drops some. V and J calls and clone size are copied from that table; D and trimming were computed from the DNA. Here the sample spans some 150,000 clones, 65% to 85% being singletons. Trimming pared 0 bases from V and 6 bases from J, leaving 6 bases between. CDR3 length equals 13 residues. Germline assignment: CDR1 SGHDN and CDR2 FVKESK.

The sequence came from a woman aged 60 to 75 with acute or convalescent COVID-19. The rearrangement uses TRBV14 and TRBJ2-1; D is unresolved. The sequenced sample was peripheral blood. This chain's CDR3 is CASSQDDSNEQFF. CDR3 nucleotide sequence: TGTGCCAGCAGCCAAGATGACTCCAATGAGCAGTTCTTC.